This note documents a single TCR beta chain sequence. Its antigen remains unidentified. PCR was performed a second time for about 7 to 12 cycles using a sample-barcoded 5' primer and a J-beta primer mix. A template-switch adaptor containing 12 random nucleotides labeled each cDNA molecule. Samples each returned at least 3 million CDR3-containing paired-end reads. One entry per CDR3 protein results from TCRdb running MiXCR on the 5' RACE reads. The repertoire holds 600,000 or so distinct CDR3 sequences, 25% to 35% seen once, with less than 20% in the top ten. The entry originates in a study of blood T cells in healthy people across ages. General observations from the study: The unsorted PBMCs prevented any conclusive comparison of naive versus antigen-experienced cells. Aged donors had fewer naive CD4+ cells and lower diversity than long-lived donors.

Material for sequencing was blood. The receptor was derived from a woman older than 75 in good health.

CDR3 protein: CASSQEPGTNYGYTF. In DNA form, the CDR3 reads TGTGCCAGCAGCCAAGAGCCAGGGACGAACTATGGCTACACCTTC. The chain combines TRBV4-2 with TRBJ1-2; D is possibly TRBD1 (5 bases). CDR1 and CDR2 (germline): LGHNA, YNFKEQ. V was pared by 0 bases and J by 2 bases, with 10 bases between. This CDR3 contains 15 residues.